The 23 T cell receptor beta chains reported below all come from one sample, sequenced in a study of blood T cell repertoires in COVID-19. Assay used: immunoSEQ multiplex PCR; TCRdb lists only in-frame clones, some missing. Of 250,000 or so clones in the sample, 86% were seen once. What was sequenced was peripheral blood. The receptors come from an elderly man with acute or convalescent COVID-19.

This rearrangement joins TRBV28 to TRBJ2-7, with TRBD2 matching over 13 bases. The trim removed 0 bases at V and 6 bases at J, leaving 5 bases unmatched. The CDR3 contains 16 residues. Germline CDR1 is MDHEN and CDR2 is SYDVKM. The CDR3 loop reads CASSLWGLAGLVEQYF. The CDR3 coding sequence is TGTGCCAGCAGTTTATGGGGACTAGCGGGACTTGTCGAGCAGTACTTC. Complete variable domain (other parts from reference TRBV28 and TRBJ2-7): DVKVTQSSRYLVKRTGEKVFLECVQDMDHENMFWYRQDPGLGLRLIYFSYDVKMKEKGDIPEGYSVSREKKERFSLILESASTNQTSMYLCASSLWGLAGLVEQYFGPGTRLTVT.

V is TRBV19 and J is TRBJ1-3, with TRBD1 identical over 8 bases. Looked up from germline, CDR1 is LNHDA and CDR2 is SQIVND (reference sequence). The trim removed 5 bases at V and 0 bases at J, leaving 6 bases unmatched. The length of the CDR3 is 16 residues. The CDR3 DNA sequence: TGTGCCAGTAGTCCAGGGGGCCCAGGCTCTGGAAACACCATATATTTT. This sequence encodes CASSPGGPGSGNTIYF. Looking up the rest from reference TRBV19 and TRBJ1-3 gives the full variable domain: DGGITQSPKYLFRKEGQNVTLSCEQNLNHDAMYWYRQDPGQGLRLIYYSQIVNDFQKGDIAEGYSVSREKKESFPLTVTSAQKNPTAFYLCASSPGGPGSGNTIYFGEGSWLTVV.

The chain uses TRBV24-1 and TRBJ2-7; 7 bases are shared with TRBD1. CDR3 length equals 16 residues. Germline values: CDR1 KGHDR, CDR2 SFDVKD. After removal of 4 bases from V and 3 bases from J, the junction contained 11 bases not matched to a gene. The CDR3 DNA sequence: TGTGCCACCAGTGACAATACCGGGACAGCGATCTACGAGCAGTACTTC. Amino acids: CATSDNTGTAIYEQYF.

This chain joins TRBV13 and TRBJ1-5, with unresolved D. Trimming stripped 3 bases from V and 0 bases from J, with 9 bases between. Germline CDR1 reads PRHDT; CDR2 reads FYEKMQ (reference sequence). CDR3 length: 15 amino acids. CDR3 coding DNA: TGTGCCAGCAGCTTCGGGGTTTATAGCAATCAGCCCCAGCATTTT. Translating gives CASSFGVYSNQPQHF.

In DNA form, the CDR3 reads TGTGCCAGCAGTTCTACCGGAGGTGGCTACACCTTC. Protein product: CASSSTGGGYTF. The genes are TRBV11-2 and TRBJ1-2; no firm D call. This CDR3 is built from 12 residues. Trimming pared 6 bases from V and 7 bases from J, leaving 12 bases between. Germline V lookup: CDR1 SGHAT, CDR2 FQNNGV.

The chain carries TRBV19 and TRBJ1-2; tentatively, D is TRBD1 (6 bases). V lost 5 bases, J lost 0 bases, and 10 bases lay in between. The CDR3 spans 14 residues. Per the germline V gene, CDR1 is LNHDA and CDR2 is SQIVND (reference sequence). The CDR3 here is CASSSPGANYGYTF. The DNA of the CDR3 is TGTGCCAGTAGTTCACCAGGGGCTAACTATGGCTACACCTTC.

The chain uses TRBV7-2 and TRBJ2-2; TRBD2 agrees at 11 bases. J lost 0 bases, V lost 4 bases, and 4 bases had no gene match. In germline, CDR1 is SGHTA, CDR2 FQGNSA. The CDR3 runs to 17 residues. DNA of the CDR3: TGTGCCAGCAGCTCCCCTAGCGGGGGGTCGAACACCGGGGAGCTGTTTTTT. Translated, it gives CASSSPSGGSNTGELFF.

This chain uses TRBV5-1 with TRBJ2-2; possible D gene TRBD2, 6 bases. V shed 5 bases and J shed 7 bases, with 12 bases lying between them. CDR1 and CDR2 from the germline V gene are SGHRS and YFSETQ. The CDR3 has 13 residues. The DNA of the CDR3 is TGCGCCAGCAGTACGGGAGAAGTCGGGGAGCTGTTTTTT. Amino acid sequence: CASSTGEVGELFF.

The count of this clone is one. V is TRBV25-1 and J is TRBJ1-2; possible D gene TRBD1, 6 bases. The CDR3 consists of 14 residues. V dropped 3 bases and J dropped 6 bases, with 14 bases sitting between them. Per germline, CDR1 MGHDK and CDR2 SYGVNS. In nucleotides, the CDR3 is TGTGCCAGCAGTGACGTGGGGGGGGGCCATGGCTACACCTTC. Amino acids: CASSDVGGGHGYTF.

V gene TRBV3-1 (or the pseudogene TRBV3-2) combines with J gene TRBJ1-1; TRBD1 matches 7 bases. Losses at the gene ends were 4 bases for V and 1 base for J; bases not matched to a gene: 9. This CDR3 is 16 amino acids long. CDR1 LGHDT and CDR2 YNNKEL come from the germline V gene (reference sequence). DNA for the CDR3: TGTGCCAGCAGCCCAGATCGGAGGGGGCGGAACACTGAAGCTTTCTTT. The encoded protein is CASSPDRRGRNTEAFF.

The genes are TRBV7-2 and TRBJ2-5, with D uncertain. V lost 1 base and J lost 5, with 8 bases in between. The CDR3 spans 13 residues. Germline CDR1 reads SGHTA; CDR2 reads FQGNSA. The CDR3 region is CASSLGARETQYF. CDR3 sequence (DNA): TGTGCCAGCAGCTTAGGGGCCAGGGAGACCCAGTACTTC.

This chain joins TRBV9 and TRBJ2-1; 10 bases align to TRBD2. Trimming cost V 3 bases and J 7 bases; bases outside gene matches: 7. The CDR3 totals 15 residues. Germline CDR1 reads SGDLS; CDR2 reads YYNGEE. CDR3 sequence (DNA): TGTGCCAGCAGCGCTAGCGGGGGAGCTGGGAATGAGCAGTTCTTC. Amino acids: CASSASGGAGNEQFF.

The sample holds one count of this clone. The CDR3 sequence is CASSYAGNYGYTF. The CDR3, as DNA: TGTGCCAGCAGTTACGCAGGCAACTATGGCTACACCTTC. The rearrangement uses TRBV6-5 and TRBJ1-2; D unclear. The germline V gene encodes CDR1 MNHEY and CDR2 SVGAGI. The CDR3 extends over 13 amino acids. Trimming left V 2 bases short and J 2 bases short, with 6 bases between.

This sequence joins TRBV20-1 and TRBJ1-1; possible D gene TRBD1, 5 bases. The CDR3 is 11 amino acids. The V end was cut by 6 bases, the J end by 9 bases, with 14 bases between. The germline V gene has CDR1 DFQATT and CDR2 SNEGSKA (reference sequence). Here the CDR3 reads CSAPEGFKAFF. The DNA for the CDR3 is TGCAGTGCCCCGGAGGGGTTTAAAGCTTTCTTT.

This clone was detected a few times. Written as DNA, the CDR3 is TGTGCCACCGAACTAGCGGGAGTGGGTAATGAGCAGTTCTTC. Translated: CATELAGVGNEQFF. This chain joins TRBV10-3 and TRBJ2-1; 11 positions agree with TRBD2. CDR3 length equals 14 residues. CDR1 and CDR2 from the germline V gene are ENHRY and SYGVKD. V was pared by 10 bases and J by 7 bases, with 9 bases of the junction left unmatched.

With respect to this clone: The same CDR3 arises from other DNA sequences in this sample as well. The J gene is TRBJ2-7, the V gene TRBV15; D is unresolved. Germline V gene sequence: CDR1 LNHNV, CDR2 YYDKDF (reference sequence). V dropped 0 bases and J dropped 2 bases, with 2 bases sitting between them. The CDR3 covers 12 residues. CDR3 region: CATSRDTYEQYF. The CDR3 region has the DNA TGTGCCACCAGCAGAGATACCTACGAGCAGTACTTC.

CDR3 sequence reads: CASSVGQVLSNQPQHF. As DNA, the CDR3 is TGTGCCAGTAGTGTCGGACAGGTCCTTAGCAATCAGCCCCAGCATTTT. The genes are TRBV19 and TRBJ1-5; 7 positions agree with TRBD1. The germline V gene encodes CDR1 LNHDA and CDR2 SQIVND (reference sequence). CDR3 length: 16 amino acids. V gave up 5 bases and J gave up 0 bases; unmatched junction bases: 7.

The gene calls are TRBV12-3 or TRBV12-4 and TRBJ2-6; D remains ambiguous. Trimming removed 8 bases from V and 4 bases from J, with 9 bases in between. This CDR3 comprises 13 residues. Written as DNA, the CDR3 is TGTGCCAGCGGCAAAGTGGGGGCCAACGTCCTGACTTTC. This sequence encodes CASGKVGANVLTF.

This clone was found once. The chain employs TRBV4-3 and TRBJ2-1, with D perhaps matching TRBD2 (5 bases). Trimming left V 4 bases short and J 7 bases short, with 11 bases between. Germline V gene sequence: CDR1 LGHNA, CDR2 YSLEER. This CDR3 comprises 13 residues. CDR3 nucleotide sequence: TGCGCCAGCAGCCGCGAACGGGGAAATGAGCAGTTCTTC. Amino acid sequence: CASSRERGNEQFF.

The V and J genes are TRBV5-6 and TRBJ2-5; 8 bases line up with TRBD1. Germline CDR1 is SGHDT and CDR2 is YYEEEE. The junction had 7 bases not matched to a gene; V was cut back by 1 base and J by 5 bases. This CDR3 region has 15 residues. The DNA of the CDR3 is TGTGCCAGCAGCTTGAGGACAGGGCAAGGGGAGACCCAGTACTTC. It translates to CASSLRTGQGETQYF.

This rearrangement joins TRBV11-1 to TRBJ1-1; no definite D call. CDR3 length: 16 residues. Germline CDR1 reads SGHAT; CDR2 reads FQDESV (reference sequence). Trimming removed 1 base from V and 7 bases from J, with 19 bases in between. The CDR3: CASSLGTIGRLGEAFF. The CDR3 DNA reads as TGTGCCAGCAGCTTAGGTACTATCGGTAGACTGGGTGAAGCTTTCTTT. Supplemented by reference TRBV11-1 and TRBJ1-1, the full variable domain reads EAEVAQSPRYKITEKSQAVAFWCDPISGHATLYWYRQILGQGPELLVQFQDESVVDDSQLPKDRFSAERLKGVDSTLKIQPAELGDSAMYLCASSLGTIGRLGEAFFGQGTRLTVV.

The chain joins TRBV29-1 to TRBJ2-2; D perhaps matches TRBD1 (6 bases). This CDR3 comprises 13 residues. Germline V gene lookup returns CDR1 SQVTM and CDR2 ANQGSEA. Trimming took 7 bases from V and 1 from J, leaving 10 bases between them. CDR3 coding DNA: TGCAGCGCCGGACAGCTGAACACCGGGGAGCTGTTTTTT. Translation: CSAGQLNTGELFF.

The J gene is TRBJ1-2, the V gene TRBV29-1; possibly TRBD1 for D (6 bases). Per germline, CDR1 SQVTM and CDR2 ANQGSEA. Trimming stripped 4 bases from V and 6 bases from J, with 15 bases between. The CDR3 extends over 13 amino acids. This CDR3 reads CSVARTDLDGYTF. The CDR3 DNA follows: TGCAGCGTTGCCCGGACAGATCTTGATGGCTACACCTTC.